The present T cell receptor beta chain was sequenced within a study of cytomegalovirus exposure and HLA in healthy donors. The PCR had 60 Vbeta and 13 Jbeta primers. The protocol was immunoSEQ multiplex PCR, while the TCRdb copy is restricted to in-frame clones and leaves out a portion. Of fewer than 200,000 clones in the sample, approximately 85% were seen once. Study-level results: What TCR beta sequences reportedly achieved was accurate prediction of HLA-A and HLA-B alleles in most subjects. Excluded were some V segments that proved indistinguishable, including TRBV6-2 and TRBV6-3. There were some public TCRs occurring in many donors, but most TCR sequences were rare.

V shed 3 bases, J shed 3 bases, and the junction held 10 bases outside the gene matches. This CDR3 comprises 18 residues. Germline V gene sequence: CDR1 LGHNA, CDR2 YSLEER. Comments on this clone: Its antigen is unknown.

This TCR was recovered from a man aged 25 to 40 in good health and CMV-seropositive. V is TRBV4-3 and J is TRBJ2-1; the match to TRBD2 covers 11 bases. The specimen was PBMCs. CDR3 protein: CASSHEGLADVNYNEQFF. The CDR3 coding sequence is TGCGCCAGCAGCCACGAGGGACTAGCGGACGTAAACTACAATGAGCAGTTCTTC.